This passage covers 24 T cell receptor beta chains from one sample sequenced in a study of technical replicates of blood from a handful of donors. The data were produced by immunoSEQ multiplex PCR, yet TCRdb's version contains in-frame clones alone and is incomplete. This sample yields about 73,000 clones, of which around 93% are seen a single time; over 0.2% belongs to the top ten. Sequenced input: T cells isolated from PBMCs. These receptors were collected from a human donor in good health.

This chain uses TRBV19 with TRBJ2-7; D gene unclear. V was clipped by 3 bases and J by 2 bases, with 11 bases between them. Germline loops: CDR1 LNHDA, CDR2 SQIVND (reference sequence). The CDR3 is 14 amino acids. The CDR3 region has the DNA TGTGCCAGTAGTATCACAGAAATAGCCTACGAGCAGTACTTC. Protein sequence: CASSITEIAYEQYF. Using reference TRBV19 and TRBJ2-7 for the parts outside the CDR3, the full variable domain is DGGITQSPKYLFRKEGQNVTLSCEQNLNHDAMYWYRQDPGQGLRLIYYSQIVNDFQKGDIAEGYSVSREKKESFPLTVTSAQKNPTAFYLCASSITEIAYEQYFGPGTRLTVT.

J is TRBJ1-4 and V is TRBV19; D not certain. Trimming took off 4 bases at V and 8 bases at J, with 20 bases between the two ends. Germline CDR1 reads LNHDA; CDR2 reads SQIVND (reference sequence). The CDR3 length is 16 residues. CDR3 in amino acids: CASSTSAGRLLEKLFF. The CDR3 DNA sequence: TGTGCCAGTAGTACCTCAGCGGGGAGGCTTCTGGAAAAACTGTTTTTT.

In its sample, this clone was seen once. Other nucleotide sequences from this sample produce the same CDR3. The V and J genes are TRBV19 and TRBJ1-1; D uncertain. Germline CDR1 is LNHDA and CDR2 is SQIVND (reference sequence). V lost 2 bases to trimming and J lost 0 bases, with 4 bases between them. The CDR3 consists of 13 residues. The CDR3 protein is CASSIRVNTEAFF. CDR3 coding DNA: TGTGCCAGTAGTATAAGAGTGAACACTGAAGCTTTCTTT.

V usage is TRBV25-1 and J usage is TRBJ2-5, with TRBD1 matching over 7 bases. This CDR3 region has 14 residues. Losses at the gene ends were 3 bases for V and 2 bases for J; bases not matched to a gene: 3. CDR1 and CDR2 from the germline V gene are MGHDK and SYGVNS. CDR3: CASSEGQPQETQYF. The CDR3 DNA follows: TGTGCCAGCAGTGAGGGACAGCCACAAGAGACCCAGTACTTC.

As concerns this clone: Other DNA sequences of this sample code for an identical CDR3. The chain uses TRBV5-1 and TRBJ2-7, with 11 bases lining up with TRBD2. The junction had 7 bases not matched to a gene; V was cut back by 4 bases and J by 4 bases. Germline loops: CDR1 SGHRS, CDR2 YFSETQ. The CDR3 length is 15 residues. This CDR3 reads CASSLGLAGAYEQYF. The CDR3 DNA reads as TGCGCCAGCAGCCTCGGACTAGCGGGCGCATACGAGCAGTACTTC.

CDR3 sequence reads: CASSIDPLAPKTDTQYF. The CDR3 region has the DNA TGTGCCAGTAGTATAGATCCCCTAGCGCCTAAGACAGATACGCAGTATTTT. The chain uses TRBV19 and TRBJ2-3, with D possibly TRBD2 on 6 matching bases. The CDR3 totals 17 residues. CDR1 LNHDA and CDR2 SQIVND come from the germline V gene (reference sequence). Trimming shortened V by 0 bases and J by 3 bases, and 16 bases separated the two germline ends.

This rearrangement joins TRBV15 to TRBJ2-2; D is uncertain. Between the trimmed V and J ends, which lost 1 base and 0 bases, there was a span of 6 bases. CDR1 LNHNV and CDR2 YYDKDF come from the germline V gene (reference sequence). This CDR3 region has 15 residues. The CDR3 here is CATSRVYSNTGELFF. The CDR3 DNA reads TGTGCCACCAGCAGAGTATACTCGAACACCGGGGAGCTGTTTTTT.

The sample holds one count of this clone. The V gene is TRBV2, the J gene TRBJ2-7; TRBD2 agrees at 10 bases. The CDR3 has 16 amino acids. Trimming took 4 bases from V and 6 from J; bases not matched to a gene: 12. Germline V gives CDR1 SNHLY, CDR2 FYNNEI. The CDR3 loop is CASSATSGATRAEQYF. The DNA for the CDR3 is TGTGCCAGCAGTGCTACTAGCGGGGCCACTCGGGCCGAGCAGTACTTC.

The chain combines TRBV19 with TRBJ2-7; D perhaps matches TRBD2 (5 bases). This CDR3 spans 13 amino acids. V was trimmed by 6 bases and J by 0 bases, leaving 9 bases between them. CDR1 and CDR2 (germline): LNHDA, SQIVND (reference sequence). Here the CDR3 reads CASSEGSSYEQYF. The DNA of the CDR3 is TGTGCCAGTAGCGAGGGAAGCTCCTACGAGCAGTACTTC.

The V gene is TRBV5-1, the J gene TRBJ2-7; tentatively, D is TRBD2 (6 bases). The CDR3 consists of 17 residues. V was cut by 0 bases and J by 3 bases, with 19 bases left in between. Germline V gene sequence: CDR1 SGHRS, CDR2 YFSETQ. This CDR3 is CASSLGPAIGGYYEQYF. CDR3 DNA sequence: TGCGCCAGCAGCTTGGGCCCAGCCATTGGGGGGTACTACGAGCAGTACTTC.

This sequence joins TRBV12-5 and TRBJ1-1, with D uncertain. Germline lookup yields CDR1 LGHNT and CDR2 FRNRAP. The CDR3 sequence is 13 residues long. V was trimmed by 3 bases and J by 0 bases, leaving 5 bases between them. The CDR3 sequence: CASGLQMNTEAFF. Here the CDR3 DNA reads TGTGCTAGTGGTTTACAGATGAACACTGAAGCTTTCTTT.

The rearrangement links TRBV7-9 to TRBJ2-5; 9 positions match TRBD2. The germline gives CDR1 SEHNR, CDR2 FQNEAQ (reference sequence). The CDR3 runs 17 residues. With V trimmed by 2 bases and J by 1 base, 8 bases remained unmatched. CDR3 residues: CASSLMLSSGIQETQYF. The CDR3 nucleotides are TGTGCCAGCAGCTTAATGCTCTCTAGCGGGATCCAAGAGACCCAGTACTTC. The variable domain in full, with the rest retrieved from reference TRBV7-9 and TRBJ2-5, is DTGVSQNPRHKITKRGQNVTFRCDPISEHNRLYWYRQTLGQGPEFLTYFQNEAQLEKSRLLSDRFSAERPKGSFSTLEIQRTEQGDSAMYLCASSLMLSSGIQETQYFGPGTRLLVL.

The chain combines TRBV19 with TRBJ2-1, with D possibly being TRBD1 (6 bases). CDR3 length: 13 amino acids. Germline loops: CDR1 LNHDA, CDR2 SQIVND (reference sequence). The V end lost 4 bases, the J end lost 9 bases, and 13 bases lay between the germline ends. The CDR3 region has the DNA TGTGCCAGTAGTAAACAGGGCGAGGTTGAGCAGTTCTTC. It is translated as CASSKQGEVEQFF.

The chain recombines TRBV7-9 with TRBJ1-1, with 8 bases fitting TRBD1. The germline CDR1 and CDR2 sequences are SEHNR and FQNEAQ (reference sequence). CDR3 length equals 15 residues. After removal of 5 bases from V and 1 base from J, the junction contained 6 bases not matched to a gene. CDR3 amino acids: CASSRSGTGNTEAFF. Written as DNA, the CDR3 is TGTGCCAGCAGCCGTTCCGGGACAGGGAACACTGAAGCTTTCTTT.

CDR3 bases: TGTGCCAGCAGCGGGGCGCCGGGACAGGTAATTAATGAGCAGTTCTTC. Translating gives CASSGAPGQVINEQFF. This chain joins TRBV7-8 and TRBJ2-1; 8 nucleotides match TRBD1. The CDR3 is 16 residues long. J was trimmed by 7 bases and V by 5 bases; bases with no gene match: 13. The germline CDR1 and CDR2 sequences are SGHVS and FQNEAQ.

V usage is TRBV5-4 and J usage is TRBJ2-7; TRBD1 matches 7 bases. Trimming at V came to 4 bases and at J to 0 bases, leaving 4 bases not matched to a gene. Germline V CDR1 and CDR2: SGHNT, YYREEE (reference sequence). There are 14 residues in the CDR3. The CDR3 region has the DNA TGTGCCAGCAGCCTCGGGACAGACTCCTACGAGCAGTACTTC. Its protein product is CASSLGTDSYEQYF.

This sequence joins TRBV2 and TRBJ1-5; D unclear. CDR3 length: 15 residues. V was pared by 3 bases and J by 0 bases, with 9 bases between. Germline V gene data show CDR1 as SNHLY and CDR2 as FYNNEI. CDR3 sequence reads: CASSEIRFSNQPQHF. CDR3 bases: TGTGCCAGCAGTGAGATCAGGTTTAGCAATCAGCCCCAGCATTTT. The complete variable domain, with remaining parts taken from reference TRBV2 and TRBJ1-5, reads EPEVTQTPSHQVTQMGQEVILRCVPISNHLYFYWYRQILGQKVEFLVSFYNNEISEKSEIFDDQFSVERPDGSNFTLKIRSTKLEDSAMYFCASSEIRFSNQPQHFGDGTRLSIL.

The CDR3 is CASSERGRTDTQYF. As DNA, the CDR3 is TGTGCCAGCAGTGAAAGAGGGCGCACAGATACGCAGTATTTT. The chain recombines TRBV2 with TRBJ2-3; a weak D match, TRBD2 (5 bases). Germline V gives CDR1 SNHLY, CDR2 FYNNEI. This CDR3 comprises 14 residues. V was cut by 2 bases and J by 1 base, with 7 bases left in between. Full variable domain (missing parts from reference TRBV2 and TRBJ2-3): EPEVTQTPSHQVTQMGQEVILRCVPISNHLYFYWYRQILGQKVEFLVSFYNNEISEKSEIFDDQFSVERPDGSNFTLKIRSTKLEDSAMYFCASSERGRTDTQYFGPGTRLTVL.

CDR3 loop: CASSLVGGRGDNEQFF. The CDR3 DNA sequence: TGTGCCAGCAGCTTAGTCGGGGGGAGGGGAGACAATGAGCAGTTCTTC. The chain links TRBV11-3 to TRBJ2-1; 7 nucleotides match TRBD2. The V segment lost 1 base and the J segment 5 bases; nucleotides outside the gene matches: 8. CDR1 is SGHNT, CDR2 YENEEA, per germline. This CDR3 is built from 16 residues. The full variable domain, with the rest looked up from reference TRBV11-3 and TRBJ2-1, is EAGVVQSPRYKIIEKKQPVAFWCNPISGHNTLYWYLQNLGQGPELLIRYENEEAVDDSQLPKDRFSAERLKGVDSTLKIQPAELGDSAVYLCASSLVGGRGDNEQFFGPGTRLTVL.

This chain links TRBV7-9 with TRBJ2-3; D is unresolved. The germline gives CDR1 SEHNR, CDR2 FQNEAQ (reference sequence). The germline V and J ends were trimmed by 3 bases and 0 bases, with 10 bases remaining between them. The CDR3 consists of 15 residues. The chain's CDR3 is CASSFLELSTDTQYF. CDR3 DNA sequence: TGTGCCAGCAGCTTCCTCGAGCTTAGCACAGATACGCAGTATTTT.

This chain links TRBV27 with TRBJ2-3; 7 bases map to TRBD2. Germline V gene data show CDR1 as MNHEY and CDR2 as SMNVEV (reference sequence). The V and J ends lost 9 bases and 0 bases, in that order; junction bases with no gene match: 9. The CDR3 length is 15 residues. CDR3 sequence: CASQAGFTSTDTQYF. DNA for the CDR3: TGTGCCAGTCAAGCGGGGTTTACTAGCACAGATACGCAGTATTTT.

Here the CDR3 reads CASSDYFQETQYF. The CDR3 region has the DNA TGCGCCAGCAGCGACTATTTCCAAGAGACCCAGTACTTC. J is TRBJ2-5 and V is TRBV10-1; TRBD2 is a possible D gene (5 bases). The length of the CDR3 is 13 residues. Germline V gene lookup returns CDR1 WNHNN and CDR2 SYGVQD (reference sequence). V dropped 6 bases and J dropped 1 base, with 9 bases sitting between them.

V gene TRBV28 combines with J gene TRBJ1-2; 8 bases match TRBD1. There are 13 residues in the CDR3. V was pared by 5 bases and J by 5 bases, with 4 bases of the junction left unmatched. CDR1 and CDR2 (germline): MDHEN, SYDVKM. This CDR3 is CASSRQGWYGYTF. As DNA, the CDR3 is TGTGCCAGCAGTAGACAGGGGTGGTATGGCTACACCTTC.

The rearrangement links TRBV6-6 to TRBJ1-1; D remains ambiguous. Germline values: CDR1 MNHNY, CDR2 SVGAGI (reference sequence). V lost 2 bases and J lost 3, with 7 bases in between. The CDR3 has 13 residues. This CDR3 is CASSYRSDTEAFF. In DNA form, the CDR3 reads TGTGCCAGCAGTTACAGATCGGACACTGAAGCTTTCTTT.